The clone carrying this T cell receptor beta chain appeared a few times. Its specificity is not known. This record comes from a study of vaccination and CD4 T cells after COVID-19. Study-wide context: Each of the control cultures got a CEFX pool, an HIV-1 Nef pool, or no peptide.

Germline-derived CDR1 and CDR2 are GTSNPN and SVGIG (reference sequence). The CDR3 sequence is 13 residues long. V lost 3 bases to trimming and J lost 1 base, with 9 bases between them. As for treatment: approximately nine-day PBMC culture with coronavirus spike peptide pools or control peptides (ViraFEST assay). Sequencing of cultured CD4+ T cell DNA used the Oncomine TCR Beta short-read assay. MiXCR was run by TCRdb on the PCR reads, yielding one entry per CDR3 protein. The data show around 15,000 distinct CDR3 sequences, over 50% seen once. V and J are TRBV30 and TRBJ1-2; D is undetermined. Material: CD4+ T cells from blood, cultured in vitro. This sequence originates from a human donor who had recovered from COVID-19. CDR3 DNA: TGTGCCTGGAGGTCCAGGATTAACTATGGCTACACCTTC. Its translation is CAWRSRINYGYTF. The entire variable domain, with the rest obtained from reference TRBV30 and TRBJ1-2, is as follows: SQTIHQWPATLVQPVGSPLSLECTVEGTSNPNLYWYRQAAGRGLQLLFYSVGIGQISSEVPQNLSASRPQDRQFILSSKKLLLSDSGFYLCAWRSRINYGYTFGSGTRLTVV.